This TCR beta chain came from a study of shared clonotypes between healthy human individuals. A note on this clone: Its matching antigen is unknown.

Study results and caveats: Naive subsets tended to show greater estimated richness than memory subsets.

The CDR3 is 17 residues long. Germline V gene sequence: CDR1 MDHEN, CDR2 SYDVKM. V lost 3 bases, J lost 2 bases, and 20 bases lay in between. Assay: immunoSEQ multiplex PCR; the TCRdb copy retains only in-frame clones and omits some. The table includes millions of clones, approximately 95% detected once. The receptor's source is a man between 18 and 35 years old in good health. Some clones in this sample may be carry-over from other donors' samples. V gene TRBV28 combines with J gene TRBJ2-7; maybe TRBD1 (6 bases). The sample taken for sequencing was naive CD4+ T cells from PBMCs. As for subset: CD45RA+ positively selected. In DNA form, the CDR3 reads TGTGCCAGCAGTTTTTCTCCCCACAGGGCACAGACCTACGAGCAGTACTTC. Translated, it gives CASSFSPHRAQTYEQYF. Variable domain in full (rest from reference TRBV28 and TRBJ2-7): DVKVTQSSRYLVKRTGEKVFLECVQDMDHENMFWYRQDPGLGLRLIYFSYDVKMKEKGDIPEGYSVSREKKERFSLILESASTNQTSMYLCASSFSPHRAQTYEQYFGPGTRLTVT.